One and the same sample provided the 7 T cell receptor beta chains below, sequenced in a study of T-cell reconstitution after alpha-beta-depleted transplantation in children. Preparation of the TCRbeta library used unique molecular identifiers. One entry per CDR3 protein, called by TCRdb with MiXCR from the PCR reads. The sample carries about 360,000 distinct CDR3 sequences, roughly 14% recorded once. The source material was PBMCs, sampled from the stem cell graft. The receptors come from a human donor who donated a stem cell graft to a child with Fanconi anemia.

This clonotype was detected many times. The chain is built from TRBV7-2 and TRBJ1-5; D ambiguous. The CDR3 consists of 13 residues. With 4 bases removed from V and 3 bases from J, the gap between germline ends came to 7 bases. Germline V gene data show CDR1 as SGHTA and CDR2 as FQGNSA. DNA of the CDR3: TGTGCCAGCAGCTCATCTATCAATCAGCCCCAGCATTTT. This translates into CASSSSINQPQHF.

This clonotype has just a few counts. This chain uses TRBV6-2 or TRBV6-3 with TRBJ2-4, with D uncertain. The V end lost 4 bases, the J end lost 7 bases, and 5 bases lay between the germline ends. This CDR3 has 11 residues. Germline lookup yields CDR1 MNHEY and CDR2 SVGEGT. This chain's CDR3 is CASSSGNIQYF. CDR3 coding DNA: TGTGCCAGCAGTTCCGGTAACATTCAGTACTTC.

This clonotype has just a few counts. The chain combines TRBV29-1 with TRBJ2-3; a possible D gene is TRBD2 (6 bases). V was pared by 1 base and J by 2 bases, with 13 bases between. Germline CDR1 is SQVTM and CDR2 is ANQGSEA. The CDR3 totals 15 residues. CDR3 DNA sequence: TGCAGCGTTGAAGCATCGGGCGGGGTCACAGATACGCAGTATTTT. It codes for CSVEASGGVTDTQYF.

In this sample, this clonotype turned up a few times. This chain links TRBV15 with TRBJ1-1, with TRBD1 matching over 10 bases. The CDR3 is 17 amino acids. The germline CDR1 and CDR2 sequences are LNHNV and YYDKDF (reference sequence). V dropped 2 bases and J dropped 2; count of bases not matched to a gene: 8. The CDR3 here is CATSRLTGGNPNTEAFF. CDR3 DNA sequence: TGTGCCACCAGCAGATTGACAGGGGGCAACCCTAACACTGAAGCTTTCTTT. The variable domain in full, completed from reference TRBV15 and TRBJ1-1, reads DAMVIQNPRYQVTQFGKPVTLSCSQTLNHNVMYWYQQKSSQAPKLLFHYYDKDFNNEADTPDNFQSRRPNTSFCFLDIRSPGLGDTAMYLCATSRLTGGNPNTEAFFGQGTRLTVV.

The J gene is TRBJ1-6, the V gene TRBV6-5, with unresolved D. The CDR3 length is 16 residues. V gave up 2 bases and J gave up 14 bases, with 22 bases separating them. Germline CDR1 is MNHEY and CDR2 is SVGAGI. The CDR3 nucleotides are TGTGCCAGCAGTTACGATTCGGCATCCCCGTCATCCACCCTCCACTTT. Translating it yields CASSYDSASPSSTLHF.

V usage is TRBV28 and J usage is TRBJ2-5, with D perhaps matching TRBD2 (5 bases). The CDR3 has 12 residues. The ends were cut back, 4 bases at V and 10 bases at J, with 13 bases in the middle. The germline V gene has CDR1 MDHEN and CDR2 SYDVKM. CDR3: CASSSIRGGQYF. The CDR3 bases are TGTGCCAGCAGTTCCATACGGGGTGGCCAGTACTTC. The variable domain in full, with the rest retrieved from reference TRBV28 and TRBJ2-5, is DVKVTQSSRYLVKRTGEKVFLECVQDMDHENMFWYRQDPGLGLRLIYFSYDVKMKEKGDIPEGYSVSREKKERFSLILESASTNQTSMYLCASSSIRGGQYFGPGTRLLVL.

This sequence joins TRBV29-1 and TRBJ1-2, with unresolved D. Trimming took off 3 bases at V and 2 bases at J, with 7 bases between the two ends. Germline V lookup: CDR1 SQVTM, CDR2 ANQGSEA. The CDR3 spans 12 residues. The CDR3 bases are TGCAGCGTTGATTTTCCCAACTATGGCTACACCTTC. Translation: CSVDFPNYGYTF.